This entry lists 23 T cell receptor beta chains sequenced from one sample in a study of T cell repertoires in cytomegalovirus infection (dated by TCRdb to between 2019 and 2020). This sample was sequenced with an Illumina HiSeq 1500. TCRdb ran its own pipeline on the public reads, namely fastp trimming at Q25 and MiXCR clone calling, and kept in-frame beta chains. Each CDR3 protein gets just one entry, which takes the most common genes and DNA from the rows behind it. Present in this sample are about 260,000 distinct CDR3 sequences, roughly 13% of which were seen just once. In total, the top ten clones hold 7.5% to 10% of the sample. The sequencing input was PBMCs. These receptors were collected from a human donor in good health (CMV status not recorded). Some clones in this sample may be carry-over from other donors' samples.

The sample holds many counts of this clonotype. The chain is built from TRBV10-3 and TRBJ1-2; possible D gene TRBD1, 6 bases. The CDR3 runs to 13 residues. V was clipped by 5 bases and J by 4 bases, with 11 bases between them. The germline V gene encodes CDR1 ENHRY and CDR2 SYGVKD. The CDR3 region has the DNA TGTGCCATCAGTACCGGGACACCCTATGGCTACACCTTC. It codes for CAISTGTPYGYTF.

Many counts were recorded for this clonotype. The chain has TRBV5-3 and TRBJ2-2; TRBD1 is a possible D gene (6 bases). TRBV5-3 is placed among ORFs of uncertain function. Trimming pared 8 bases from V and 1 base from J, leaving 15 bases between. The CDR3 length is 15 residues. This CDR3 is CASSRGGLNTGELFF. The CDR3 coding sequence is TGTGCCAGCAGCCGAGGGGGTTTGAACACCGGGGAGCTGTTTTTT.

This clonotype appeared many times. A junction end diverges from the germline sequence, so it may reflect a read error. CDR3 sequence reads: CASSLAITKTGELFF. Written as DNA, the CDR3 is TGTGCCAGCAGCTTAGCTATTACGAAAACCGGGGAGCTGTTTTTT. The chain combines TRBV7-2 with TRBJ2-2, with D unclear. The CDR3 consists of 15 residues. CDR1 SGHTA and CDR2 FQGNSA come from the germline V gene.

There are many counts of this clonotype. V is TRBV7-2 and J is TRBJ1-4; D unresolved. CDR3 length: 17 amino acids. The V and J ends lost 0 bases and 0 bases respectively, with 11 bases between them. CDR1 and CDR2 from the germline V gene are SGHTA and FQGNSA. Here the CDR3 DNA reads TGTGCCAGCAGCTTAGCCCCCATTTCTACAACTAATGAAAAACTGTTTTTT. Protein: CASSLAPISTTNEKLFF.

V is TRBV4-1 and J is TRBJ2-3; D is possibly TRBD2 (5 bases). Germline-derived CDR1 and CDR2 are MGHRA and YSYEKL. The CDR3 consists of 14 residues. V was trimmed by 0 bases and J by 4 bases, leaving 8 bases between them. CDR3: CASSQERAPDTQYF. In DNA form, the CDR3 reads TGCGCCAGCAGCCAAGAGAGGGCTCCAGATACGCAGTATTTT.

This clonotype was counted many times. V is TRBV11-2 and J is TRBJ2-5; a weak D match, TRBD2 (6 bases). This CDR3 region has 16 residues. Per germline, CDR1 SGHAT and CDR2 FQNNGV. Between the trimmed V and J ends, which lost 2 bases and 2 bases, there was a span of 15 bases. The chain's CDR3 is CASSLNRLAPQETQYF. DNA for the CDR3: TGTGCCAGCAGCTTAAACAGGCTAGCGCCTCAAGAGACCCAGTACTTC.

This clonotype was detected a few times. The rearrangement links TRBV5-6 to TRBJ2-2; tentatively, D is TRBD2 (6 bases). The CDR3 is 18 residues long. CDR1 is SGHDT, CDR2 YYEEEE, per germline. V dropped 4 bases and J dropped 6 bases, with 25 bases sitting between them. CDR3 sequence reads: CASSTRRWTQGGAGELFF. CDR3 coding DNA: TGTGCCAGCAGCACAAGACGATGGACCCAGGGAGGAGCCGGGGAGCTGTTTTTT.

This clonotype was observed at least ten times. The chain uses TRBV7-2 and TRBJ1-1; D is undetermined. The length of the CDR3 is 17 residues. Trimming shortened V by 2 bases and J by 0 bases, and 16 bases separated the two germline ends. CDR1 is SGHTA, CDR2 FQGNSA, per germline. The CDR3, as DNA: TGTGCCAGCAGCTTATGGGGAGTTTTGGCTTTGAACACTGAAGCTTTCTTT. Its protein is CASSLWGVLALNTEAFF.

Points on this clonotype: This may be a read error: a much more frequent sequence differs by one nucleotide. V usage is TRBV19 and J usage is TRBJ1-4; D is uncertain. Trimming shortened V by 10 bases and J by 8 bases, and 23 bases separated the two germline ends. The CDR3 has 15 residues. In germline, CDR1 is LNHDA, CDR2 SQIVND (reference sequence). The CDR3 reads CATSPEGLFSEKLFF. The CDR3 DNA sequence: TGTGCCACCTCGCCTGAAGGGCTTTTTTCGGAAAAACTGTTTTTT.

The V and J genes are TRBV29-1 and TRBJ2-6; D possibly corresponds to TRBD1 (5 bases). Between the trimmed V and J ends, which lost 3 bases and 0 bases, there was a span of 9 bases. CDR3 length: 15 residues. Per the germline V gene, CDR1 is SQVTM and CDR2 is ANQGSEA. DNA for the CDR3: TGCAGCGTTGAGACAGCTCACTCTGGGGCCAACGTCCTGACTTTC. It yields the protein CSVETAHSGANVLTF.

This sequence joins TRBV7-3 and TRBJ1-1, with 7 bases lining up with TRBD1. Germline CDR1 SGHTA, CDR2 FQGTGA. V was clipped by 5 bases and J by 8 bases; unmatched bases: 14. This CDR3 has 15 amino acids. CDR3: CASSPSERHRGEAFF. The CDR3 DNA is TGTGCCAGCAGCCCCTCGGAGAGGCACAGGGGAGAAGCTTTCTTT.

The J gene is TRBJ2-2, the V gene TRBV5-1, with D possibly matching TRBD2 (6 bases). This CDR3 has 15 residues. The germline V and J ends were trimmed by 0 bases and 6 bases, with 12 bases remaining between them. Per germline, CDR1 SGHRS and CDR2 YFSETQ. CDR3 in amino acids: CASSLGPGVAGELFF. In nucleotides, the CDR3 is TGCGCCAGCAGCTTGGGGCCGGGGGTCGCCGGGGAGCTGTTTTTT.

This clonotype was detected a few times. This chain uses TRBV7-8 with TRBJ1-3; D remains ambiguous. The ends were cut back, 3 bases at V and 3 bases at J, with 12 bases in the middle. The V gene's germline CDR1 is SGHVS and CDR2 FQNEAQ. The CDR3 length is 15 residues. CDR3 sequence: CASSFPQTYGNTIYF. As DNA, the CDR3 is TGTGCCAGCAGCTTTCCCCAGACCTATGGAAACACCATATATTTT.

The chain is built from TRBV28 and TRBJ2-7; tentatively, D is TRBD2 (6 bases). CDR3 length equals 15 residues. Trimming took off 3 bases at V and 7 bases at J, with 19 bases between the two ends. Looked up from germline, CDR1 is MDHEN and CDR2 is SYDVKM. This CDR3 is CASSLSEAIRGEQYF. In DNA form, the CDR3 reads TGTGCCAGCAGTTTGTCAGAGGCAATCCGGGGGGAGCAGTACTTC.

This clonotype has only a few counts. The chain has TRBV11-1 and TRBJ2-4; unclear D gene. Germline V gives CDR1 SGHAT, CDR2 FQDESV (reference sequence). CDR3 length: 15 residues. V was trimmed by 1 base and J by 1 base, leaving 8 bases between them. The CDR3 region has the DNA TGTGCCAGCAGCTTAGAGGGTGGGGCCAAAAACATTCAGTACTTC. Its protein product is CASSLEGGAKNIQYF.

A word on this clonotype: Given a much more abundant clone one base away, this may be a read error. The chain combines TRBV11-2 with TRBJ2-3; 15 nucleotides line up with TRBD2. Germline CDR1 and CDR2: SGHAT and FQNNGV. After removal of 5 bases from V and 3 bases from J, the junction contained 6 bases not matched to a gene. The CDR3 is made up of 17 amino acids. CDR3 region: CASSHGLAGGQTDTQYF. CDR3 in DNA: TGTGCCAGCAGCCACGGACTAGCGGGAGGGCAGACAGATACGCAGTATTTT.

This clonotype was seen ten or more times. The rearrangement links TRBV7-2 to TRBJ2-5; 8 positions agree with TRBD2. The ends lost 4 bases at V and 9 bases at J; junction bases unmatched: 1. This CDR3 comprises 11 residues. Germline V CDR1 and CDR2: SGHTA, FQGNSA. In DNA form, the CDR3 reads TGTGCCAGCAGCTCGGGGGGGTCCCAGTACTTC. It yields the protein CASSSGGSQYF.

In this sample, this clonotype turned up many times. The chain couples TRBV7-3 to TRBJ1-1; 9 bases match TRBD1. Germline lookup yields CDR1 SGHTA and CDR2 FQGTGA. V dropped 0 bases and J dropped 7; count of bases not matched to a gene: 6. This CDR3 has 15 residues. The CDR3 loop reads CASSLTTDRGIEAFF. CDR3 nucleotides: TGTGCCAGCAGCTTAACCACGGACAGGGGAATTGAAGCTTTCTTT. The full variable domain, its missing parts supplied by reference TRBV7-3 and TRBJ1-1, is GAGVSQTPSNKVTEKGKYVELRCDPISGHTALYWYRQSLGQGPEFLIYFQGTGAADDSGLPNDRFFAVRPEGSVSTLKIQRTERGDSAVYLCASSLTTDRGIEAFFGQGTRLTVV.

Many counts were recorded for this clonotype. The chain has TRBV6-2 or TRBV6-3 and TRBJ2-7; D unclear. Germline assignment: CDR1 MNHEY and CDR2 SVGEGT. This CDR3 is built from 17 residues. Trimming stripped 4 bases from V and 1 base from J, with 20 bases between. In DNA, the CDR3 is TGTGCCAGCAGTTCGCGACTTGGTAGCTCCACATCCTACGAGCAGTACTTC. Its translation: CASSSRLGSSTSYEQYF.

This clonotype appeared a few times. The CDR3, as DNA: TGTGCCAGCAGGGGGGTCGGGAGGAGGTCCGGGGAGCTGTTTTTT. Amino acid sequence: CASRGVGRRSGELFF. The chain links TRBV12-3 or TRBV12-4 to TRBJ2-2; 7 nucleotides match TRBD2. The CDR3 totals 15 residues. Trimming cost V 6 bases and J 6 bases; bases outside gene matches: 10.

The chain has TRBV27 and TRBJ1-5, with 7 positions matching TRBD1. V lost 5 bases, J lost 0 bases, and 4 bases stayed unmatched. Germline V lookup: CDR1 MNHEY, CDR2 SMNVEV (reference sequence). There are 15 residues in the CDR3. CDR3 nucleotide sequence: TGTGCCAGCAGTGTGACAGGGTATAGCAATCAGCCCCAGCATTTT. As protein: CASSVTGYSNQPQHF.

This clonotype was observed a few times. The V gene is TRBV28, the J gene TRBJ2-5; 7 bases align to TRBD1. Trimming took 7 bases from V and 5 from J; bases not matched to a gene: 4. Germline lookup yields CDR1 MDHEN and CDR2 SYDVKM. The CDR3 is made up of 12 amino acids. The CDR3 DNA reads as TGTGCCAGCACACAGGGGCTGGAGACCCAGTACTTC. Residues: CASTQGLETQYF.

There are many counts of this clonotype. The V gene is TRBV7-3, the J gene TRBJ2-3; D is possibly TRBD2 (6 bases). V was cut by 0 bases and J by 1 base, with 11 bases left in between. The CDR3 contains 16 residues. CDR1 and CDR2 from the germline V gene are SGHTA and FQGTGA. CDR3 sequence: CASSLTAGPRTDTQYF. CDR3 coding DNA: TGTGCCAGCAGCTTAACGGCGGGGCCGCGCACAGATACGCAGTATTTT.